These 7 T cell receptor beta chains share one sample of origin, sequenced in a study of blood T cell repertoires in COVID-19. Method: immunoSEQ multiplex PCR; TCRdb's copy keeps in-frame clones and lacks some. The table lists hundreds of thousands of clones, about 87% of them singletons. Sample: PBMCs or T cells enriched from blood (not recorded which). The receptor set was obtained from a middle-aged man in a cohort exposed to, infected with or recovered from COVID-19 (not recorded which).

CDR3 nucleotide sequence: TGTGCCAGCAGTGTCGGGGGAGGTTCTACAGATACGCAGTATTTT. Its protein is CASSVGGGSTDTQYF. V and J are TRBV6-4 and TRBJ2-3, with a weak D call TRBD2 (6 bases). The V end was cut by 4 bases, the J end by 3 bases, with 14 bases between. This CDR3 comprises 15 residues. The V gene's germline CDR1 is MRHNA and CDR2 SNTAGT.

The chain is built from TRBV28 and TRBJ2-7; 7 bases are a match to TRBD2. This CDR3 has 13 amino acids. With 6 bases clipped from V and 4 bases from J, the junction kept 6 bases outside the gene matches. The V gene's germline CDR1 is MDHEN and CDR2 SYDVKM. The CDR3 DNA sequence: TGTGCCAGCAGCACCGGGACTACTTACGAGCAGTACTTC. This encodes CASSTGTTYEQYF.

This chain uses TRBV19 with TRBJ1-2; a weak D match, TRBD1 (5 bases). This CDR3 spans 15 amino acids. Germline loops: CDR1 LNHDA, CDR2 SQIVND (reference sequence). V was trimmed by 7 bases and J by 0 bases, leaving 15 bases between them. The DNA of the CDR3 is TGTGCCAGTAAGGCGACAGCCTCAGCTAACTATGGCTACACCTTC. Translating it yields CASKATASANYGYTF.

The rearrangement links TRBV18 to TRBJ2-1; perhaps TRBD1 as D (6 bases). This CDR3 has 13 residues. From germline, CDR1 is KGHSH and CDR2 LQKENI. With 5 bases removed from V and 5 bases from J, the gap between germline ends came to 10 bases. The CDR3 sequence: CASSAYRDNEQFF. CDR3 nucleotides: TGTGCCAGCTCAGCTTACAGGGACAATGAGCAGTTCTTC.

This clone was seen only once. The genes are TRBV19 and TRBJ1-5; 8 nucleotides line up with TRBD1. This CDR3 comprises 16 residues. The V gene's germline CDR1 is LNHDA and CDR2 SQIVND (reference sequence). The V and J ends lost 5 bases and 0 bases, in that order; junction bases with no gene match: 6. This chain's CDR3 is CASSRTGRYSNQPQHF. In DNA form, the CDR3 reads TGTGCCAGTAGTCGGACAGGGCGTTATAGCAATCAGCCCCAGCATTTT.

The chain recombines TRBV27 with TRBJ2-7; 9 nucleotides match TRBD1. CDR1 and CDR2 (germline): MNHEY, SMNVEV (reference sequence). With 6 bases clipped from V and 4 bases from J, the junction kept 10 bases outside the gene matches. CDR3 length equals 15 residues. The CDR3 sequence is CASSSGTGRSYEQYF. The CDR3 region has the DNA TGTGCCAGCAGCTCCGGGACAGGGAGGTCGTACGAGCAGTACTTC.

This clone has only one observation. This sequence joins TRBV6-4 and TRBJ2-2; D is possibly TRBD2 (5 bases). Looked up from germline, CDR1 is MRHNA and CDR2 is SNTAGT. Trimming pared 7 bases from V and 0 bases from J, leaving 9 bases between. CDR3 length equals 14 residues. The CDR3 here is CASTRETNTGELFF. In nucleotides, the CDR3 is TGTGCCAGCACGAGGGAAACGAACACCGGGGAGCTGTTTTTT.